This T cell receptor (beta chain) comes out of a study of cytomegalovirus exposure and HLA in healthy donors. Looking at the study overall: An early release of data contained 80 million to 85 million unique TCRs, which came from HLA-typed donors.

Trimming cost V 4 bases and J 1 base; bases outside gene matches: 5. Per germline, CDR1 SGHAT and CDR2 FQNNGV. CDR3 size: 15 residues. PCR primers comprised 60 Vbeta and 13 Jbeta primers. Assay: immunoSEQ multiplex PCR; the TCRdb copy retains only in-frame clones and omits some. The table lists around 140,000 clones, over 75% of them singletons. The rearrangement uses TRBV11-2 and TRBJ1-1; TRBD1 matches 8 bases. The material sequenced was PBMCs. The clonotype comes from a woman younger than 45 in good health and CMV-seronegative. The CDR3 here is CASSSLDRGNTEAFF. The CDR3 DNA reads TGTGCCAGCAGCTCCCTAGACAGGGGGAACACTGAAGCTTTCTTT.